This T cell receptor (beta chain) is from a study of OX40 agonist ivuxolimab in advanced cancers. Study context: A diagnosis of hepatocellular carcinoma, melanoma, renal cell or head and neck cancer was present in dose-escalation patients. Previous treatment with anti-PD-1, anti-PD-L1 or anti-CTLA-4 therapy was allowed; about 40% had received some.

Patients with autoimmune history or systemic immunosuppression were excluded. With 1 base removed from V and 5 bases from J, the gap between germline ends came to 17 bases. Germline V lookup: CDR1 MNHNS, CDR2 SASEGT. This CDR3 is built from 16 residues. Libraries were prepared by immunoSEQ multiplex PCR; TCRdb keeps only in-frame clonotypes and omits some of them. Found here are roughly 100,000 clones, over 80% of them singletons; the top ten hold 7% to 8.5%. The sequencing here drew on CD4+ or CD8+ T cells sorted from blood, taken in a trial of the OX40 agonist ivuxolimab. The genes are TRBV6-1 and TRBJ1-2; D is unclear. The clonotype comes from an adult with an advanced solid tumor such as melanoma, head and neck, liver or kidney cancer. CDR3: CASSEESSRNLYGYTF. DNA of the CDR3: TGTGCCAGCAGTGAAGAGTCCTCCCGAAACCTATATGGCTACACCTTC.